The rows below give T cell receptor beta chains drawn from one sample of a study of shared clonotypes between healthy human individuals. The data were produced by immunoSEQ multiplex PCR, yet TCRdb's version contains in-frame clones alone and is incomplete. Of millions of clones listed, roughly 92% were seen once; the top ten hold about 0.13%. The sequencing sample was made of naive CD4+ T cells sorted from blood. These receptor sequences come from a man between 18 and 35 years old in good health. Both conserved end residues are part of each CDR3. Fields, in order: J gene, V gene, clone size, D gene, CDR3 DNA, CDR3 protein. The D gene is left open where the match is weak. Rows may omit the clone size; those that give it use once, few, many or a size class.

>TRBJ2-1|TRBV10-1|NA|TRBD2
TGCGCCAGCAGTGAGTCCTTCGGACTAGCGGGAAACAATGAGCAGTTCTTC
CASSESFGLAGNNEQFF
>TRBJ2-3|TRBV9|NA|NA
TGTGCCAGCAGCGTAGACGGTGTCACAGATACGCAGTATTTT
CASSVDGVTDTQYF
>TRBJ2-3|TRBV30|NA|NA
TGTGCCTGGAGTTTGCGTCGTGGAGATACGCAGTATTTT
CAWSLRRGDTQYF
>TRBJ2-7|TRBV5-1|NA|TRBD1
TGCGCCAGCAGCAGGGACAGGGATCCCTCCTACGAGCAGTACTTC
CASSRDRDPSYEQYF
>TRBJ1-3|TRBV28|NA|TRBD1
TGTGCCAGCAACCCGACAGGGGACGTATACACCATATATTTT
CASNPTGDVYTIYF
>TRBJ2-7|TRBV18|NA|NA
TGTGCCAGCTCACCAGGGCACAGATACGAGCAGTACTTC
CASSPGHRYEQYF
>TRBJ1-5|TRBV6-6|NA|NA
TGTGCCAGCAACTCAGGGGTTCATCAGCCCCAGCATTTT
CASNSGVHQPQHF
>TRBJ2-7|TRBV5-5|NA|NA
TGTGCCAGCAGCTCCTCTCAGGGGATCTACGAGCAGTACTTC
CASSSSQGIYEQYF
>TRBJ2-3|TRBV5-4|NA|TRBD2
TGTGCCAGCAGCTTTAAGGTTAGCGGGAGCACAGATACGCAGTATTTT
CASSFKVSGSTDTQYF
>TRBJ1-2|TRBV4-3|NA|NA
TGCGCCAGCAGCCAAGATCTTCCCGTTGGATACAACTATGGCTACACCTTC
CASSQDLPVGYNYGYTF
>TRBJ2-2|TRBV7-2|NA|TRBD2
TGTGCCAGCAGAATGGGAGGGGCCGGGGAGCTGTTTTTT
CASRMGGAGELFF
>TRBJ2-5|TRBV14|NA|NA
TGTGCCAGCAGCCAAGTAACCTGGACCAACGAAGAGACCCAGTACTTC
CASSQVTWTNEETQYF
>TRBJ1-1|TRBV11-2|once|NA
TGTGCCAGCAGCTCCGACAGGAGTGAAGCTTTCTTT
CASSSDRSEAFF
>TRBJ2-7|TRBV2|NA|NA
TGTGCCAGCGAGTATGTACCCCGAGGGAAGGAGCAGTACTTC
CASEYVPRGKEQYF
>TRBJ1-4|TRBV5-1|NA|NA
TGCGCCAGCAGCTTGGTCCCAGGCCTTAATGAAAAACTGTTTTTT
CASSLVPGLNEKLFF
>TRBJ1-2|TRBV18|once|NA
TGTGCCAGCGCCGCCAAGGAGGGCGGACAGTGGGTTTCTAACTATGGCTACACCTTC
CASAAKEGGQWVSNYGYTF
>TRBJ1-1|TRBV6-4|NA|NA
TGTGCCAGCAGTAATCGATGGGACAACACTGAAGCTTTCTTT
CASSNRWDNTEAFF
>TRBJ1-1|TRBV5-1|NA|TRBD1
TGCGCCAGCAGCTTGAGGCCAGGGGGCGAGACTGAAGCTTTCTTT
CASSLRPGGETEAFF
>TRBJ2-3|TRBV30|NA|TRBD2
TGTGCCTGGAGTGCAGGGCTAGCGGGGGGTCGTGGAGATACGCAGTATTTT
CAWSAGLAGGRGDTQYF
>TRBJ2-7|TRBV30|NA|NA
TGTGCCTGGAGTCCGCTCCGTGGGAGCGGGCGCTACGAGCAGTACTTC
CAWSPLRGSGRYEQYF
>TRBJ2-3|TRBV2|NA|NA
TGTGCCAGCAGTGAAATGGGGGGGCCAGATACGCAGTATTTT
CASSEMGGPDTQYF
>TRBJ1-1|TRBV10-3|NA|TRBD1
TGTGCCATCAGTGAACTCGGACAGGGGAACACTGAAGCTTTCTTT
CAISELGQGNTEAFF
>TRBJ1-2|TRBV5-6|NA|NA
TGTGCCAGCAGCTTGGCGGTCCCAAACTATGGCTACACCTTC
CASSLAVPNYGYTF
>TRBJ2-7|TRBV28|NA|TRBD1
TGTGCCAGCAGCCCCCGGGACAGGTTCTCCTACGAGCAGTACTTC
CASSPRDRFSYEQYF
>TRBJ2-7|TRBV5-1|NA|NA
TGCGCCAGCAGCTTGGCCTTCCCAACCTACGAGCAGTACTTC
CASSLAFPTYEQYF
>TRBJ2-3|TRBV6-4|once|NA
TGTGCCAGCAGTGAGTCTTTTAGCACAGATACGCAGTATTTT
CASSESFSTDTQYF
>TRBJ2-7|TRBV5-1|NA|NA
TGCGCCAGCAGCTTGGTGAGGAGAAGCTCCTACGAGCAGTACTTC
CASSLVRRSSYEQYF
>TRBJ1-1|TRBV6-1|NA|NA
TGTGCCAGCAGGGAGACAGGCCGAACTGAAGCTTTCTTT
CASRETGRTEAFF
>TRBJ1-5|TRBV29-1|NA|NA
TGCAGCGCACAGGAGCCCAATCAGCCCCAGCATTTT
CSAQEPNQPQHF
>TRBJ1-3|TRBV7-9|NA|NA
TGTGCCAGTGCCTCAGGGCGTTCCTCTGGAAACACCATATATTTT
CASASGRSSGNTIYF
>TRBJ1-1|TRBV19|NA|TRBD1
TGTGCCAGTAGTATAGGTTCAGGGGGAAAAACTGAAGCTTTCTTT
CASSIGSGGKTEAFF
>TRBJ2-5|TRBV5-1|NA|TRBD1
TGCGCCAGCAGCTTGTACAGGGGGGAAGAGACCCAGTACTTC
CASSLYRGEETQYF
>TRBJ1-5|TRBV7-8|NA|NA
TGTGCCAGCAGCTTAATGGGATACAATCAGCCCCAGCATTTT
CASSLMGYNQPQHF
>TRBJ1-5|TRBV5-5|once|NA
TGTGCCAGCAGGTGGGACACGCGGGGCCAGCCCCAGCATTTT
CASRWDTRGQPQHF
>TRBJ1-1|TRBV30|few|NA
TGTGCCTGGAGCCCTCAAACTGAAGCTTTCTTT
CAWSPQTEAFF
>TRBJ2-7|TRBV5-1|NA|TRBD1
TGCGCCAGCAGCTTCGGGACAGGGGGCCGCGAGCAGTACTTC
CASSFGTGGREQYF
>TRBJ2-7|TRBV15|NA|NA
TGTGCCACCAGCAGAGATTCCCGGGGGACATTAGGGGCCTACGAGCAGTACTTC
CATSRDSRGTLGAYEQYF
>TRBJ1-2|TRBV7-9|once|NA
TGTGCCAGCACCGAAGGCGGGAATGGCTACACCTTC
CASTEGGNGYTF
>TRBJ2-4|TRBV5-1|NA|TRBD2
TGCGCCAGCAGCTTGGCCGGACTAGCGGGTATAAATATAGCCAAAAACATTCAGTACTTC
CASSLAGLAGINIAKNIQYF
>TRBJ1-6|TRBV27|NA|TRBD1
TGTGCCAGCAGTCCCCGGGACAGGGCCAATTCACCCCTCCACTTT
CASSPRDRANSPLHF
>TRBJ1-4|TRBV10-1|NA|NA
TGCGCCAGCAGTGAGTCGCGGGCAGGCGCTAATGAAAAACTGTTTTTT
CASSESRAGANEKLFF
>TRBJ1-5|TRBV5-1|NA|NA
TGCGCCAGCAGCTTAGCCGGGACACCTTATCAGCCCCAGCATTTT
CASSLAGTPYQPQHF
>TRBJ2-1|TRBV18|NA|NA
TGTGCCAGCTCACCTCGTGAGGGATCATACAATGAGCAGTTCTTC
CASSPREGSYNEQFF
>TRBJ1-5|TRBV10-2|once|TRBD1
TGCGCCAGCAGTGATTCAGGGGGCGGACAGCCCCAGCATTTT
CASSDSGGGQPQHF
>TRBJ2-7|TRBV19|NA|TRBD1
TGTGCCAGTAAACCGGGACAGGGGGACTACGAGCAGTACTTC
CASKPGQGDYEQYF
>TRBJ2-6|TRBV19|NA|TRBD1
TGTGCCAGTAGATCGGGACAGGTTCGGTCTGGGGCCAACGTCCTGACTTTC
CASRSGQVRSGANVLTF
>TRBJ1-1|TRBV7-9|NA|TRBD1
TGTGCCAGCAGCATGGACAGGGGGAGTATCCTGGGCCCTGAAGCTTTCTTT
CASSMDRGSILGPEAFF
>TRBJ1-4|TRBV5-4|NA|NA
TGTGCCAGCAGCTCGATCGACAGGACGAAAACAACTAATGAAAAACTGTTTTTT
CASSSIDRTKTTNEKLFF
>TRBJ2-5|TRBV5-1|once|TRBD2
TGCGCCAGCAGCCTAGCGGGGGTACAAGAGACCCAGTACTTC
CASSLAGVQETQYF
>TRBJ1-3|TRBV6-6|NA|NA
TGTGCCAGCAGTTACGACTTGGCCTTACCGGTGAACACCATATATTTT
CASSYDLALPVNTIYF
>TRBJ2-7|TRBV19|NA|NA
TGTGCCAGCGGGAACTCCTACGAGCAGTACTTC
CASGNSYEQYF
>TRBJ2-1|TRBV10-1|NA|TRBD2
TGCGCCAGCAGTGGCGACACCAGACTAGCTCCAGTACATGAGCAGTTCTTC
CASSGDTRLAPVHEQFF
>TRBJ1-1|TRBV6-5|NA|TRBD1
TGTGCCAGCAGGGGGACAGGGACCGGCACTGAAGCTTTCTTT
CASRGTGTGTEAFF
>TRBJ1-2|TRBV27|NA|NA
TGTGCCAGCAGTTTATCCTATTGGGACTCTAACTATGGCTACACCTTC
CASSLSYWDSNYGYTF
>TRBJ1-2|TRBV7-2|NA|TRBD1
TGTGCCAGCAGCTCAAGTGGGACAGCCTATGGCTACACCTTC
CASSSSGTAYGYTF